The 6 T cell receptor beta chains reported below all come from one sample, sequenced in a study of sequential checkpoint blockade in melanoma. Assay used: immunoSEQ multiplex PCR; TCRdb lists only in-frame clones, some missing. Of approximately 11,000 clones in the sample, just under 80% were seen once. Specified treatment: randomized to nivolumab then ipilimumab (arm A) or the reverse (arm B). Sample: CD8+ T cells sorted from blood (inferred from file names), taken from a patient given nivolumab and ipilimumab in sequence. Source of these receptors: a human donor with melanoma.

The gene calls are TRBV19 and TRBJ2-7; TRBD2 matches 8 bases. V shed 4 bases and J 6 bases; nucleotides not matched to a gene: 8. There are 14 residues in the CDR3. Germline assignment: CDR1 LNHDA and CDR2 SQIVND (reference sequence). CDR3 residues: CASSNEREFSEQYF. The DNA of the CDR3 is TGTGCCAGTAGTAATGAGCGGGAGTTCTCCGAGCAGTACTTC.

V gene TRBV2 combines with J gene TRBJ1-1, with TRBD1 matching over 8 bases. There are 15 residues in the CDR3. Looked up from germline, CDR1 is SNHLY and CDR2 is FYNNEI. With V trimmed by 7 bases and J by 6 bases, 13 bases remained unmatched. The CDR3 loop is CASIRGRRWLAEAFF. As DNA, the CDR3 is TGTGCCAGCATCAGGGGGCGTCGGTGGCTTGCTGAAGCTTTCTTT. Drawing the rest from reference TRBV2 and TRBJ1-1, the complete variable domain is EPEVTQTPSHQVTQMGQEVILRCVPISNHLYFYWYRQILGQKVEFLVSFYNNEISEKSEIFDDQFSVERPDGSNFTLKIRSTKLEDSAMYFCASIRGRRWLAEAFFGQGTRLTVV.

Here the CDR3 reads CASSEAENTEAFF. The CDR3 nucleotides read TGCGCCAGCAGTGAGGCGGAGAACACTGAAGCTTTCTTT. This chain uses TRBV10-2 with TRBJ1-1, with D unclear. V lost 2 bases to trimming and J lost 1 base, with 5 bases between them. Germline V gene data show CDR1 as WSHSY and CDR2 as SAAADI. The CDR3 runs to 13 residues.

This chain connects TRBV6-5 to TRBJ1-5; maybe TRBD1 (5 bases). The CDR3 runs 14 residues. V was clipped by 6 bases and J by 6 bases, with 15 bases between them. CDR1 is MNHEY and CDR2 is SVGAGI in the germline V gene. This CDR3 reads CASRDGQGVQPQHF. The CDR3 region has the DNA TGTGCCAGCAGGGACGGACAAGGGGTTCAGCCCCAGCATTTT.

In DNA form, the CDR3 reads TGCGCCAGCAGCCCGGAGCTGGACAGGTTCTATGGCTACACCTTC. This sequence encodes CASSPELDRFYGYTF. The chain links TRBV5-1 to TRBJ1-2; 7 bases fit TRBD1. CDR1 is SGHRS and CDR2 is YFSETQ in the germline V gene. Germline trimming cut 4 bases from V and 4 bases from J; bases unmatched to any gene: 10. This CDR3 has 15 residues.

The rearrangement links TRBV5-1 to TRBJ2-2; D not certain. V dropped 4 bases and J dropped 4 bases, with 5 bases sitting between them. From germline, CDR1 is SGHRS and CDR2 YFSETQ. CDR3 length: 12 amino acids. The chain's CDR3 is CASSPGTGELFF. The CDR3 nucleotides are TGCGCCAGCAGCCCGGGCACCGGGGAGCTGTTTTTT.